Shown below are 20 T cell receptor beta chains from a single sample sequenced in a study of PD-1 blockade in classical Hodgkin lymphoma. Each patient's relapse followed autologous stem cell transplantation, and brentuximab vedotin exposure varied. Assay used: immunoSEQ multiplex PCR; TCRdb lists only in-frame clones, some missing. The repertoire consists of about 32,000 clones, with roughly four fifths occurring once and the leading ten covering about 31%. The source material was peripheral blood mononuclear cells (PBMCs), sampled at baseline. All receptors come from a human donor with classical Hodgkin lymphoma.

The V and J genes are TRBV5-1 and TRBJ2-2; D unclear. CDR3 length: 15 amino acids. V gave up 0 bases and J gave up 3 bases, with 9 bases separating them. Per germline, CDR1 SGHRS and CDR2 YFSETQ. The CDR3 loop is CASSLGVTDTGELFF. CDR3 in DNA: TGCGCCAGCAGCTTGGGGGTAACGGACACCGGGGAGCTGTTTTTT. Variable domain in full (rest from reference TRBV5-1 and TRBJ2-2): KAGVTQTPRYLIKTRGQQVTLSCSPISGHRSVSWYQQTPGQGLQFLFEYFSETQRNKGNFPGRFSGRQFSNSRSEMNVSTLELGDSALYLCASSLGVTDTGELFFGEGSRLTVL.

The CDR3 DNA follows: TGTGCCAGCTCCCCGGGACAGGGACACAATCAGCCCCAGCATTTT. Amino acid sequence: CASSPGQGHNQPQHF. This sequence joins TRBV18 and TRBJ1-5; 9 positions match TRBD1. The CDR3 has 15 amino acids. The germline gives CDR1 KGHSH, CDR2 LQKENI. With 6 bases clipped from V and 3 bases from J, the junction kept 6 bases outside the gene matches.

The chain joins TRBV30 to TRBJ2-7; TRBD2 matches at 7 bases. The CDR3 length is 13 residues. Germline V CDR1 and CDR2: GTSNPN, SVGIG (reference sequence). V shed 2 bases, J shed 6 bases, and the junction held 7 bases outside the gene matches. The CDR3 nucleotides are TGTGCCTGGAGTTTAGGGAGGGACCGCGAGCAGTACTTC. As protein: CAWSLGRDREQYF. Full variable domain (missing parts from reference TRBV30 and TRBJ2-7): SQTIHQWPATLVQPVGSPLSLECTVEGTSNPNLYWYRQAAGRGLQLLFYSVGIGQISSEVPQNLSASRPQDRQFILSSKKLLLSDSGFYLCAWSLGRDREQYFGPGTRLTVT.

CDR3 loop: CASSSVAWYNEQFF. CDR3 sequence (DNA): TGTGCCAGTAGCTCCGTCGCTTGGTACAATGAGCAGTTCTTC. The rearrangement joins TRBV19 to TRBJ2-1; D is unresolved. Germline values: CDR1 LNHDA, CDR2 SQIVND (reference sequence). Trimming shortened V by 6 bases and J by 4 bases, and 13 bases separated the two germline ends. The length of the CDR3 is 14 residues. Full variable domain (outside the CDR3, taken from reference TRBV19 and TRBJ2-1): DGGITQSPKYLFRKEGQNVTLSCEQNLNHDAMYWYRQDPGQGLRLIYYSQIVNDFQKGDIAEGYSVSREKKESFPLTVTSAQKNPTAFYLCASSSVAWYNEQFFGPGTRLTVL.

This clone showed up just once. The chain has TRBV18 and TRBJ2-7; D gene unclear. Trimming pared 2 bases from V and 6 bases from J, leaving 11 bases between. The CDR3 has 13 residues. Germline CDR1 and CDR2: KGHSH and LQKENI. CDR3 sequence reads: CASSPKAHPEQYF. DNA of the CDR3: TGTGCCAGCTCACCAAAAGCCCACCCCGAGCAGTACTTC.

The rearrangement links TRBV7-2 to TRBJ1-3; D perhaps matches TRBD1 (6 bases). Germline-derived CDR1 and CDR2 are SGHTA and FQGNSA. The CDR3 sequence is 15 residues long. Trimming shortened V by 2 bases and J by 9 bases, and 17 bases separated the two germline ends. The CDR3 loop reads CASSLQGTDGGTIYF. The CDR3 DNA sequence: TGTGCCAGCAGCTTACAGGGGACCGACGGTGGCACCATATATTTT.

The rearrangement joins TRBV19 to TRBJ2-1; D uncertain. V lost 3 bases and J 4 bases, leaving 13 bases between the germline ends. Germline-derived CDR1 and CDR2 are LNHDA and SQIVND (reference sequence). CDR3 length equals 15 residues. CDR3 in amino acids: CASSIGQAWYNEQFF. DNA of the CDR3: TGTGCCAGTAGTATCGGGCAGGCCTGGTACAATGAGCAGTTCTTC. The complete variable domain, with remaining parts taken from reference TRBV19 and TRBJ2-1, reads DGGITQSPKYLFRKEGQNVTLSCEQNLNHDAMYWYRQDPGQGLRLIYYSQIVNDFQKGDIAEGYSVSREKKESFPLTVTSAQKNPTAFYLCASSIGQAWYNEQFFGPGTRLTVL.

V is TRBV18 and J is TRBJ1-5; 8 bases align to TRBD1. V lost 5 bases, J lost 5 bases, and 5 bases stayed unmatched. The CDR3 covers 14 residues. Germline CDR1 reads KGHSH; CDR2 reads LQKENI. CDR3 nucleotide sequence: TGTGCCAGCTCATCGACAGGGGAGGATCAGCCCCAGCATTTT. It translates to CASSSTGEDQPQHF.

V usage is TRBV4-2 and J usage is TRBJ1-5; D may be TRBD1 (6 bases). The CDR3 has 14 residues. V dropped 1 base and J dropped 10 bases, with 14 bases sitting between them. CDR1 is LGHNA, CDR2 YNFKEQ, per germline. CDR3 sequence reads: CASSQGQDFDPQHF. The CDR3 bases are TGTGCCAGCAGCCAAGGACAGGACTTCGATCCCCAGCATTTT.

The V call is TRBV25-1, the J call TRBJ2-7; D call uncertain. The CDR3 is 16 amino acids. V was shortened by 5 bases and J by 6 bases, with 23 bases between the two germline ends. Germline loops: CDR1 MGHDK, CDR2 SYGVNS. The chain's CDR3 is CASSPTTGPLGGEQYF. CDR3 bases: TGTGCCAGCAGTCCGACAACCGGGCCGCTGGGTGGCGAGCAGTACTTC.

This clone occurred a few times. The genes are TRBV4-3 and TRBJ1-4; D unclear. The CDR3 loop spans 14 amino acids. The germline V gene has CDR1 LGHNA and CDR2 YSLEER. Trimming took off 0 bases at V and 8 bases at J, with 10 bases between the two ends. CDR3 bases: TGCGCCAGCAGCCAAGATCAGCAACGCGAAAAACTGTTTTTT. It specifies CASSQDQQREKLFF.

This chain links TRBV11-1 with TRBJ2-1; 9 nucleotides match TRBD1. The CDR3 totals 14 residues. Trimming cost V 5 bases and J 9 bases; bases outside gene matches: 8. Germline V lookup: CDR1 SGHAT, CDR2 FQDESV (reference sequence). The CDR3 reads CASSTGQGSAEQFF. The CDR3 DNA is TGTGCCAGCAGCACCGGACAGGGGAGCGCTGAGCAGTTCTTC.

This clone appeared once. This chain uses TRBV2 with TRBJ2-4, with D perhaps matching TRBD1 (5 bases). The CDR3 length is 17 residues. The V end lost 2 bases, the J end lost 2 bases, and 16 bases lay between the germline ends. The germline CDR1 and CDR2 sequences are SNHLY and FYNNEI. The chain's CDR3 is CASSERVLGVSKNIQYF. Here the CDR3 DNA reads TGTGCCAGCAGTGAAAGAGTCTTAGGGGTTTCCAAAAACATTCAGTACTTC. The variable domain in full, completed from reference TRBV2 and TRBJ2-4, reads EPEVTQTPSHQVTQMGQEVILRCVPISNHLYFYWYRQILGQKVEFLVSFYNNEISEKSEIFDDQFSVERPDGSNFTLKIRSTKLEDSAMYFCASSERVLGVSKNIQYFGAGTRLSVL.

This clone is a singleton in its sample. This chain links TRBV19 with TRBJ2-5; D is possibly TRBD1 or TRBD2 (7 bases each). The V end was cut by 1 base, the J end by 5 bases, with 14 bases between. The V gene's germline CDR1 is LNHDA and CDR2 SQIVND (reference sequence). CDR3 size: 15 residues. The CDR3 here is CASSIGEGAGETQYF. DNA for the CDR3: TGTGCCAGTAGTATAGGGGAGGGGGCAGGGGAGACCCAGTACTTC.

There are a few counts of this clone. The chain carries TRBV7-9 and TRBJ1-1; D ambiguous. CDR3 length: 15 amino acids. V was shortened by 2 bases and J by 0 bases, with 10 bases between the two germline ends. Germline V gene data show CDR1 as SEHNR and CDR2 as FQNEAQ (reference sequence). This CDR3 reads CASSLLAIMNTEAFF. In DNA, the CDR3 is TGTGCCAGCAGCTTACTAGCGATCATGAACACTGAAGCTTTCTTT.

This sequence joins TRBV18 and TRBJ2-7, with D tentatively TRBD1 (5 bases). The CDR3 totals 12 residues. Trimming pared 2 bases from V and 6 bases from J, leaving 8 bases between. CDR1 is KGHSH, CDR2 LQKENI, per germline. DNA for the CDR3: TGTGCCAGCTCACCAAGGCAGGGCGAGCAGTACTTC. Translation: CASSPRQGEQYF.

The CDR3 region has the DNA TGTGCCAGTAGTATATTTGGCGGGGGAAACACTGAAGCTTTCTTT. It is translated as CASSIFGGGNTEAFF. The genes are TRBV19 and TRBJ1-1; D might be TRBD1 (5 bases). Germline V CDR1 and CDR2: LNHDA, SQIVND (reference sequence). This CDR3 has 15 residues. Trimming took 2 bases from V and 2 from J, leaving 12 bases between them.

The chain combines TRBV5-1 with TRBJ1-1; D is uncertain. Per the germline V gene, CDR1 is SGHRS and CDR2 is YFSETQ. Trimming cost V 0 bases and J 2 bases, with 8 bases left between them. The CDR3 extends over 14 amino acids. Here the CDR3 DNA reads TGCGCCAGCAGCTTGGGTGGCTCCAACACTGAAGCTTTCTTT. Its protein is CASSLGGSNTEAFF.

The chain has TRBV7-2 and TRBJ1-1; the match to TRBD1 covers 8 bases. CDR3 size: 14 residues. Per the germline V gene, CDR1 is SGHTA and CDR2 is FQGNSA. Trimming removed 6 bases from V and 5 bases from J; junction bases left unmatched: 8. The CDR3 DNA reads as TGTGCCAGCAGGGAAGGACAGGGATATACTGAAGCTTTCTTT. Translating it yields CASREGQGYTEAFF.

The chain recombines TRBV19 with TRBJ1-2; possibly TRBD1 for D (6 bases). Trimming stripped 1 base from V and 6 bases from J, with 12 bases between. The CDR3 totals 14 residues. Per germline, CDR1 LNHDA and CDR2 SQIVND (reference sequence). CDR3 sequence (DNA): TGTGCCAGTAGTATAGCGGCAGGGGAGAATGGCTACACCTTC. Translation: CASSIAAGENGYTF. The full variable domain, completed using reference TRBV19 and TRBJ1-2, is DGGITQSPKYLFRKEGQNVTLSCEQNLNHDAMYWYRQDPGQGLRLIYYSQIVNDFQKGDIAEGYSVSREKKESFPLTVTSAQKNPTAFYLCASSIAAGENGYTFGSGTRLTVV.